Each of the 29 T cell receptor beta chains below was sequenced from the same sample in a study of shared clonotypes between healthy human individuals. TCRdb keeps only in-frame clones here, not all; method: immunoSEQ multiplex PCR. The profile shows 2.3 million or so clones, approximately 93% of them singletons. Sequenced material: naive CD4+ T cells from PBMCs. Subset denoted: CD45RA+ positively selected. Receptor source: a man aged 18 to 35 in good health. Some clones in this sample may be carry-over from other donors' samples.

This clone was found a few times. The CDR3 is CASSLADRGLGTEAFF. The CDR3 bases are TGTGCCAGCAGCTTGGCGGATCGGGGGCTGGGGACTGAAGCTTTCTTT. J is TRBJ1-1 and V is TRBV7-6; D may be TRBD1 (6 bases). This CDR3 spans 16 amino acids. The V gene lost 3 bases and the J gene lost 5 bases, with 19 bases spanning the gap. Germline values: CDR1 SGHVS, CDR2 FNYEAQ.

The chain recombines TRBV18 with TRBJ2-1; the D gene could be TRBD1 or TRBD2 (6 bases each). Looked up from germline, CDR1 is KGHSH and CDR2 is LQKENI. Trimming removed 10 bases at V and 5 bases at J, with 15 bases between. This CDR3 comprises 13 residues. The CDR3 reads CATSRGLNNEQFF. CDR3 nucleotides: TGTGCCACCTCCAGGGGACTCAACAATGAGCAGTTCTTC.

In this sample, this clone turned up once. V usage is TRBV15 and J usage is TRBJ1-2; D unresolved. The germline CDR1 and CDR2 sequences are LNHNV and YYDKDF (reference sequence). The CDR3 contains 15 residues. Trimming took off 0 bases at V and 11 bases at J, with 19 bases between the two ends. The CDR3 loop reads CATSRDTRHRRVYTF. In DNA form, the CDR3 reads TGTGCCACCAGCAGAGATACGAGGCACCGAAGGGTGTACACCTTC.

The V call is TRBV7-3, the J call TRBJ2-3; maybe TRBD2 (5 bases). The germline gives CDR1 SGHTA, CDR2 FQGTGA. Between the trimmed V and J ends, which lost 4 bases and 2 bases, there was a span of 10 bases. The CDR3 is 14 amino acids. For the CDR3, the DNA is TGTGCCAGCAGCTGGACTGTCAACACAGATACGCAGTATTTT. Translation gives CASSWTVNTDTQYF. The whole variable domain, remainder taken from reference TRBV7-3 and TRBJ2-3, is GAGVSQTPSNKVTEKGKYVELRCDPISGHTALYWYRQSLGQGPEFLIYFQGTGAADDSGLPNDRFFAVRPEGSVSTLKIQRTERGDSAVYLCASSWTVNTDTQYFGPGTRLTVL.

This clone came up once. This chain uses TRBV10-3 with TRBJ2-7, with TRBD1 identical over 9 bases. Germline V gives CDR1 ENHRY, CDR2 SYGVKD. V shed 6 bases and J 4 bases; nucleotides not matched to a gene: 7. There are 14 residues in the CDR3. The chain's CDR3 is CAIRDDRGKYEQYF. CDR3 DNA sequence: TGTGCCATCAGGGATGACAGGGGGAAATACGAGCAGTACTTC.

J is TRBJ2-7 and V is TRBV7-8; the match to TRBD1 covers 9 bases. The CDR3 is 16 amino acids. CDR1 and CDR2 from the germline V gene are SGHVS and FQNEAQ. Unmatched junction bases numbered 12, after V lost 5 bases and J lost 4 bases. Written as DNA, the CDR3 is TGTGCCAGCAGCCTACCCAGGACAGGGGAAAAGTACGAGCAGTACTTC. Translating it yields CASSLPRTGEKYEQYF.

The rearrangement links TRBV28 to TRBJ2-5; 11 bases fit TRBD1. The CDR3 runs 16 residues. Germline CDR1 and CDR2: MDHEN and SYDVKM. Germline trimming cut 2 bases from V and 4 bases from J; bases unmatched to any gene: 6. The CDR3 here is CASSLRGQGARETQYF. As DNA, the CDR3 is TGTGCCAGCAGTTTAAGAGGACAGGGGGCAAGAGAGACCCAGTACTTC.

In the case of this clone: The same CDR3 can be traced to other DNA sequences in this sample. The V and J genes are TRBV2 and TRBJ2-5; D unclear. CDR3 length: 14 amino acids. The V and J ends lost 1 base and 1 base respectively, with 7 bases between them. The V gene's germline CDR1 is SNHLY and CDR2 FYNNEI. CDR3 in amino acids: CASSEGQIQETQYF. CDR3 in DNA: TGTGCCAGCAGTGAAGGGCAGATCCAAGAGACCCAGTACTTC. Filled out from reference TRBV2 and TRBJ2-5, the complete variable domain reads EPEVTQTPSHQVTQMGQEVILRCVPISNHLYFYWYRQILGQKVEFLVSFYNNEISEKSEIFDDQFSVERPDGSNFTLKIRSTKLEDSAMYFCASSEGQIQETQYFGPGTRLLVL.

In this sample, this clone turned up a few times. This chain joins TRBV2 and TRBJ1-2; 8 nucleotides agree with TRBD1. The CDR3 is 15 amino acids. The germline V gene has CDR1 SNHLY and CDR2 FYNNEI. The junction had 14 bases not matched to a gene; V was cut back by 7 bases and J by 7 bases. This CDR3 is CASIHPDRVPSGYTF. The CDR3 DNA follows: TGTGCCAGCATCCACCCGGACAGGGTCCCAAGTGGCTACACCTTC.

The chain is built from TRBV5-1 and TRBJ2-3, with D unclear. Germline CDR1 is SGHRS and CDR2 is YFSETQ. Trimming left V 6 bases short and J 0 bases short, with 8 bases between. The CDR3 spans 13 residues. The CDR3 region is CASNAASTDTQYF. CDR3 bases: TGCGCCAGCAACGCGGCGAGCACAGATACGCAGTATTTT.

V gene TRBV28 combines with J gene TRBJ1-5; a possible D gene is TRBD1 (5 bases). Germline V gene lookup returns CDR1 MDHEN and CDR2 SYDVKM. Trimming took off 6 bases at V and 2 bases at J, with 11 bases between the two ends. CDR3 length: 14 residues. The CDR3 region is CASRTGLGNQPQHF. CDR3 in DNA: TGTGCCAGCAGGACGGGGCTCGGCAATCAGCCCCAGCATTTT.

The rearrangement links TRBV5-1 to TRBJ2-3; possibly TRBD1 for D (6 bases). The ends were cut back, 0 bases at V and 3 bases at J, with 14 bases in the middle. This CDR3 comprises 16 residues. Germline CDR1 SGHRS, CDR2 YFSETQ. CDR3 DNA sequence: TGCGCCAGCAGCTTGGATTCTGCAGGGGTGACAGATACGCAGTATTTT. Translating gives CASSLDSAGVTDTQYF.

About this clone: In the same sample, other DNA sequences code for this CDR3. CDR3 DNA: TGTGCCAGCAGCGTAGATGGTAGGGTTGCAACTAATGAAAAACTGTTTTTT. Translation gives CASSVDGRVATNEKLFF. The J gene is TRBJ1-4, the V gene TRBV9; D unresolved. Germline CDR1 reads SGDLS; CDR2 reads YYNGEE. The CDR3 sequence is 17 residues long. Trimming cost V 0 bases and J 0 bases, with 12 bases left between them.

The V call is TRBV15, the J call TRBJ1-3, with 8 bases that match TRBD1. The germline V gene encodes CDR1 LNHNV and CDR2 YYDKDF (reference sequence). The CDR3 has 16 residues. V lost 2 bases and J lost 4; bases outside the gene matches: 7. CDR3 in amino acids: CATSRPQQGVGNTIYF. The CDR3 DNA reads TGTGCCACCAGCAGACCTCAACAGGGGGTAGGAAACACCATATATTTT.

The gene calls are TRBV7-9 and TRBJ2-1; 11 bases map to TRBD2. Germline loops: CDR1 SEHNR, CDR2 FQNEAQ (reference sequence). The CDR3 length is 17 residues. The V gene end was trimmed by 3 bases and the J gene end by 5 bases; junction bases not matched to a gene: 9. The CDR3 region has the DNA TGTGCCAGCAGCTTCAGCACTTTAGCGGGAGGGCACAATGAGCAGTTCTTC. Protein: CASSFSTLAGGHNEQFF. The full variable domain, with the rest looked up from reference TRBV7-9 and TRBJ2-1, is DTGVSQNPRHKITKRGQNVTFRCDPISEHNRLYWYRQTLGQGPEFLTYFQNEAQLEKSRLLSDRFSAERPKGSFSTLEIQRTEQGDSAMYLCASSFSTLAGGHNEQFFGPGTRLTVL.

V gene TRBV6-5 combines with J gene TRBJ1-6, with a weak D call TRBD1 (6 bases). CDR1 and CDR2 (germline): MNHEY, SVGAGI. Between the trimmed V and J ends, which lost 0 bases and 5 bases, there was a span of 8 bases. CDR3 length: 15 residues. CDR3 region: CASSYSRQDNSPLHF. CDR3 in DNA: TGTGCCAGCAGTTACTCGAGACAGGATAATTCACCCCTCCACTTT.

The chain employs TRBV10-3 and TRBJ1-1, with no clear D. The CDR3 spans 14 residues. Germline loops: CDR1 ENHRY, CDR2 SYGVKD. Trimming took off 2 bases at V and 3 bases at J, with 10 bases between the two ends. Here the CDR3 reads CAISELGMDTEAFF. CDR3 in DNA: TGTGCCATCAGTGAGCTAGGGATGGACACTGAAGCTTTCTTT.

The CDR3 DNA is TGTGCCAGCAGTTTATGGCGGGGGGAGTTTAACTATGGCTACACCTTC. This encodes CASSLWRGEFNYGYTF. V and J are TRBV28 and TRBJ1-2; maybe TRBD1 (5 bases). The germline V and J ends were trimmed by 0 bases and 1 base, with 12 bases remaining between them. Germline assignment: CDR1 MDHEN and CDR2 SYDVKM. The CDR3 contains 16 residues.

The gene calls are TRBV30 and TRBJ2-7; D could derive from TRBD1 or TRBD2 (5 bases each). V was pared by 5 bases and J by 2 bases, with 16 bases between. This CDR3 is 14 amino acids long. Germline loops: CDR1 GTSNPN, CDR2 SVGIG (reference sequence). The chain's CDR3 is CAWEPAGTPYEQYF. DNA for the CDR3: TGTGCCTGGGAACCCGCCGGGACCCCCTACGAGCAGTACTTC. The entire variable domain, with the rest obtained from reference TRBV30 and TRBJ2-7, is as follows: SQTIHQWPATLVQPVGSPLSLECTVEGTSNPNLYWYRQAAGRGLQLLFYSVGIGQISSEVPQNLSASRPQDRQFILSSKKLLLSDSGFYLCAWEPAGTPYEQYFGPGTRLTVT.

CDR3 in DNA: TGTGCCAGCAGTTTACGGGTTAGCGGCTCCTCCTACGAGCAGTACTTC. Residues: CASSLRVSGSSYEQYF. The J gene is TRBJ2-7, the V gene TRBV27; possible D gene TRBD2, 6 bases. Trimming pared 2 bases from V and 0 bases from J, leaving 14 bases between. The CDR3 spans 16 residues. Germline V CDR1 and CDR2: MNHEY, SMNVEV (reference sequence).

The chain employs TRBV18 and TRBJ1-4, with no clear D. This CDR3 is built from 14 residues. The germline gives CDR1 KGHSH, CDR2 LQKENI. V lost 1 base and J 5 bases, leaving 8 bases between the germline ends. The CDR3 sequence: CASSPRQINEKLFF. For the CDR3, the DNA is TGTGCCAGCTCACCACGCCAGATCAATGAAAAACTGTTTTTT.

The chain is built from TRBV7-8 and TRBJ2-5; a possible D gene is TRBD2 (5 bases). Germline V gene data show CDR1 as SGHVS and CDR2 as FQNEAQ. V was clipped by 0 bases and J by 9 bases, with 20 bases between them. The CDR3 sequence is 16 residues long. CDR3 sequence: CASSLAYVASRRSQYF. The DNA of the CDR3 is TGTGCCAGCAGCTTAGCGTATGTAGCTAGCCGCCGGTCCCAGTACTTC.

V usage is TRBV28 and J usage is TRBJ2-4, with 10 nucleotides matching TRBD1. J was trimmed by 6 bases and V by 4 bases; bases with no gene match: 9. Germline V gives CDR1 MDHEN, CDR2 SYDVKM. The CDR3 spans 16 residues. CDR3: CASSYLTGQGGNIQYF. The CDR3 coding sequence is TGTGCCAGCAGTTATCTTACCGGACAGGGGGGAAACATTCAGTACTTC.

In this sample, this clone turned up once. The rearrangement uses TRBV7-3 and TRBJ2-3; no clear D gene. This CDR3 is built from 12 residues. Germline V gene lookup returns CDR1 SGHTA and CDR2 FQGTGA. The V end was cut by 5 bases, the J end by 4 bases, with 7 bases between. CDR3 DNA sequence: TGTGCCAGCAGCCTTCCCCCAGATACGCAGTATTTT. This encodes CASSLPPDTQYF.

This clone was found a few times. This chain links TRBV28 with TRBJ1-2; D is unresolved. The CDR3 is 11 amino acids. Trimming pared 6 bases from V and 7 bases from J, leaving 9 bases between. Germline CDR1 and CDR2: MDHEN and SYDVKM. The CDR3 bases are TGTGCCAGCAGATCAGTCCCTGGCTACACCTTC. Translated: CASRSVPGYTF.

The chain is built from TRBV9 and TRBJ1-5; no clear D. This CDR3 region has 14 residues. CDR1 SGDLS and CDR2 YYNGEE come from the germline V gene. Trimming shortened V by 3 bases and J by 2 bases, and 9 bases separated the two germline ends. In DNA, the CDR3 is TGTGCCAGCAGCGAAACCTCGGGCAATCAGCCCCAGCATTTT. Translating it yields CASSETSGNQPQHF.

This chain joins TRBV5-8 and TRBJ1-5, with D possibly matching TRBD1 (5 bases). This CDR3 contains 14 residues. Between the trimmed V and J ends, which lost 2 bases and 3 bases, there was a span of 9 bases. CDR1 and CDR2 from the germline V gene are SGHTS and YDEGEE. CDR3 DNA sequence: TGTGCCAGCAGCTTAGACAGTAACAATCAGCCCCAGCATTTT. Its protein product is CASSLDSNNQPQHF.

This clone was detected once. The chain uses TRBV28 and TRBJ2-5; TRBD2 might be the D (6 bases). This CDR3 region has 15 residues. The V gene lost 3 bases and the J gene lost 1 base, with 12 bases spanning the gap. Germline V CDR1 and CDR2: MDHEN, SYDVKM. CDR3 sequence (DNA): TGTGCCAGCAGTTTCCTTCTAGCGTTCCAAGAGACCCAGTACTTC. Translating gives CASSFLLAFQETQYF.

The J gene is TRBJ2-7, the V gene TRBV4-3; D may match TRBD1 or TRBD2 (5 bases each). V lost 0 bases, J lost 6 bases, and 12 bases lay in between. There are 14 residues in the CDR3. The germline V gene encodes CDR1 LGHNA and CDR2 YSLEER. In DNA form, the CDR3 reads TGCGCCAGCAGCCAAGATGGGACCCTGAGCGAGCAGTACTTC. As protein: CASSQDGTLSEQYF.